This TCR beta chain was retrieved from a study of T cell responses to AZD1222 COVID-19 vaccine. Using immunoSEQ multiplex PCR, the repertoire was profiled, and TCRdb retains in-frame clones only, with some absent. The sample carries some 140,000 clones, over 90% recorded once. As regards this clone: Its specificity is not known.

Study results and caveats: Two doses of AZD1222 preceded a rise in Spike-specific TCR breadth and depth.

The V gene lost 8 bases and the J gene lost 0 bases, with 11 bases spanning the gap. This CDR3 contains 14 residues. Germline V gives CDR1 LNHNV, CDR2 YYDKDF (reference sequence). The clonotype was recovered from an adult in good health. V gene TRBV15 combines with J gene TRBJ1-5; D might be TRBD1 (5 bases). The sequencing used peripheral blood, collected on day 0 of AZD1222 vaccination. The CDR3 loop is CATSGRGSNQPQHF. The CDR3 bases are TGTGCCACCTCGGGGAGGGGTAGCAATCAGCCCCAGCATTTT.